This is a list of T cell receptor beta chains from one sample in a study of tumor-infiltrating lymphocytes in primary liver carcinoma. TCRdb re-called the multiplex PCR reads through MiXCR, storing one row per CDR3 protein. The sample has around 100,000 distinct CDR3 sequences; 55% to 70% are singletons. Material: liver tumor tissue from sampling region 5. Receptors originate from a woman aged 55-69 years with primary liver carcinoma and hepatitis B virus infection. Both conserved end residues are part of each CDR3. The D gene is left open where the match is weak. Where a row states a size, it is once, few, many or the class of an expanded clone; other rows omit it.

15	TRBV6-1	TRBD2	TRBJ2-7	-	CASSESAGTSIEQYF	TGTGCTAGCAGTGAATCAGCCGGGACTAGCATCGAGCAGTACTTC
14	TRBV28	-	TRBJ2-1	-	CASSQGGQVNEKFF	TGTGCCAGCAGTCAAGGAGGGCAAGTGAATGAGAAGTTCTTC
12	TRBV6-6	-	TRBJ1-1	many	CASLQGDTEAFF	TGTGCCAGCCTACAGGGAGACACTGAAGCTTTCTTT
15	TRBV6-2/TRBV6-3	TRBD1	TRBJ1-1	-	CACSPWDRGFTEALF	TGTGCCTGCAGTCCCTGGGACAGGGGGTTCACTGAAGCTCTCTTT
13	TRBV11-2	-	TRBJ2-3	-	CTINLRRGNTQYF	TGTACCATCAACCTGAGACGGGGGAATACGCAGTATTTT
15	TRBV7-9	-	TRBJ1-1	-	CAGSLGVSQNTEAFF	TGTGCCGGCAGCTTAGGGGTGTCACAGAACACTGAAGCTTTCTTT
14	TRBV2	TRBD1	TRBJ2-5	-	CASSENRGQETQYF	TGTGCCAGCAGTGAAAACAGGGGGCAAGAGACCCAGTACTTC
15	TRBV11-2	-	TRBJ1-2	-	CAISFEGTSYESYTF	TGTGCCATCAGCTTTGAGGGCACCTCCTATGAAAGCTACACCTTC
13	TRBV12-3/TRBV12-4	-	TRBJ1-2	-	CASSPFGIYGYIF	TGTGCCAGCAGTCCCTTTGGCATCTATGGCTACATCTTC
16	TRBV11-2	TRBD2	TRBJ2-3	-	CVCSLVSSGITDTQYF	TGTGTCTGCAGCTTAGTTTCTAGCGGAATCACAGATACGCAGTATTTT
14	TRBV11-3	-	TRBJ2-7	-	CTSSLSGRGHEQYF	TGTACCAGCAGCTTAAGCGGACGGGGGCACGAGCAGTACTTC
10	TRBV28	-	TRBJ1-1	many	CASSRLEAFF	TGTGCCAGCAGCCGGCTTGAAGCTTTCTTT
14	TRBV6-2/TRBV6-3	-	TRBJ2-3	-	CASTGTANTDTQYF	TGTGCCAGTACTGGGACCGCTAACACAGATACGCAGTATTTT
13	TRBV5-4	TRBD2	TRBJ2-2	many	CASSPGLAGELFF	TGTGCCAGCAGCCCAGGACTAGCCGGGGAGCTGTTTTTT
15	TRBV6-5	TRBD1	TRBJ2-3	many	CASSLGQGASDTQYF	TGTGCCAGCAGCCTCGGACAGGGGGCGTCAGATACGCAGTATTTT
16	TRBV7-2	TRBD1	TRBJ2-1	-	CASSLAGQGYYNEQFF	TGTGCCAGCAGCTTAGCCGGACAGGGATACTACAATGAGCAGTTCTTC
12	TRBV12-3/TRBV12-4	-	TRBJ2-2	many	CASRDGDGELFF	TGTGCCAGCAGAGACGGGGACGGGGAGCTGTTTTTT
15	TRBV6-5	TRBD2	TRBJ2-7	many	CASSFGLAGTYEQYF	TGTGCCAGCAGTTTCGGACTAGCGGGAACCTACGAGCAGTACTTC
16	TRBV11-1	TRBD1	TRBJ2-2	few	CASSPPRTGGGGELFF	TGTGCCAGCAGCCCCCCCCGGACAGGGGGTGGCGGGGAGCTGTTTTTT
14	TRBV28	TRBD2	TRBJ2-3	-	CVSTSGGPKLTQYF	TGTGTCAGCACCAGCGGGGGGCCAAAGCTTACGCAGTATTTT
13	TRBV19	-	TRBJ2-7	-	CASSITAGYEQYF	TGTGCCAGTAGTATTACGGCAGGCTACGAGCAGTACTTC
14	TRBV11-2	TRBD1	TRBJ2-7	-	CASSLGQAAYKQYF	TGTGCCAGCAGCCTAGGACAGGCCGCCTACAAGCAGTACTTC
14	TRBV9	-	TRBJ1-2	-	CASSVGAAGEGYTF	TGTGCCAGCAGCGTAGGGGCAGCCGGGGAAGGCTACACCTTC
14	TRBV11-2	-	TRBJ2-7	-	CGSSLPSRASEQYF	TGTGGCAGCAGCCTCCCTTCAAGGGCTAGCGAGCAGTACTTC
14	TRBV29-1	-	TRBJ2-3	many	CSLNTGQITDTQYF	TGCAGCCTCAATACCGGACAGATCACAGATACGCAGTATTTT
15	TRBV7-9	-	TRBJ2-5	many	CASSSQPVGQETQYF	TGTGCCAGCAGCTCCCAACCCGTGGGTCAAGAGACCCAGTACTTC
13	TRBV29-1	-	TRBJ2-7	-	CSVERVRGSEQYF	TGCAGCGTTGAACGGGTCAGGGGAAGTGAGCAGTACTTC
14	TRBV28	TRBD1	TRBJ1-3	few	CASGGQGFGNTICF	TGTGCCAGCGGGGGACAGGGCTTCGGAAACACCATATGTTTT
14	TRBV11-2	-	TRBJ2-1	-	CVSSLGSSRGDQFF	TGTGTCAGCAGCTTAGGGTCTAGCAGGGGTGATCAGTTCTTC
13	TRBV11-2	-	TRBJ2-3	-	CTCSLDRADMQYF	TGTACCTGCAGCTTAGATCGAGCAGATATGCAGTATTTT
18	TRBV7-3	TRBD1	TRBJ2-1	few	CASSLLGPGTGGSNEQFF	TGTGCCAGCAGCTTACTGGGGCCTGGGACAGGGGGTAGCAATGAGCAGTTCTTC
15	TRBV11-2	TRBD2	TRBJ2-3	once	CAGSPGLADPDTQYF	TGTGCCGGCAGCCCAGGACTAGCGGACCCAGATACGCAGTATTTT
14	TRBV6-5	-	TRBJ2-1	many	CASRKRAKYNEQFF	TGTGCCAGCAGAAAACGGGCCAAATACAATGAGCAGTTCTTC
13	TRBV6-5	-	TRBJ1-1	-	CTKSRDINTEAFF	TGTACCAAGAGCCGGGACATCAACACTGAAGCTTTCTTT
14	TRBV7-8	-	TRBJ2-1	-	CAGSYHWGADEQFF	TGTGCCGGCAGCTACCACTGGGGCGCGGATGAGCAGTTCTTC
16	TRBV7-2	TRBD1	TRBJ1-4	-	CASSLLSGTGNEKLFF	TGTGCCAGCAGCTTACTCTCGGGGACAGGGAATGAAAAACTGTTTTTT
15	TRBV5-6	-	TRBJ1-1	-	CVSSSLEQGYTEAFF	TGTGTCAGCAGCTCCTTAGAACAGGGATACACTGAAGCTTTTTTT
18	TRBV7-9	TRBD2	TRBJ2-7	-	CTSSPKRALAGGSSEQYF	TGTACCAGCAGCCCCAAGCGAGCACTAGCGGGAGGGTCTAGCGAGCAGTACTTC
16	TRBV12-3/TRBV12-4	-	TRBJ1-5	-	CASSLYGGAGSQPQHF	TGTGCTAGCAGTTTATACGGGGGGGCAGGGTCTCAGCCCCAGCATTTT
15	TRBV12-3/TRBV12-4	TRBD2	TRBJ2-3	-	CASSSLTGGTDMLYF	TGTGCCAGCAGTTCTCTAACGGGAGGCACAGATATGCTGTATTTT
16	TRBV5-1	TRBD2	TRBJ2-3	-	CASGSGTSESVDTQYF	TGCGCCAGCGGCTCCGGGACTAGCGAGAGTGTTGATACGCAGTATTTT
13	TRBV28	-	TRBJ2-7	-	CASLYRDSDEQYF	TGTGCCAGCCTATACAGGGATTCTGACGAGCAGTACTTC